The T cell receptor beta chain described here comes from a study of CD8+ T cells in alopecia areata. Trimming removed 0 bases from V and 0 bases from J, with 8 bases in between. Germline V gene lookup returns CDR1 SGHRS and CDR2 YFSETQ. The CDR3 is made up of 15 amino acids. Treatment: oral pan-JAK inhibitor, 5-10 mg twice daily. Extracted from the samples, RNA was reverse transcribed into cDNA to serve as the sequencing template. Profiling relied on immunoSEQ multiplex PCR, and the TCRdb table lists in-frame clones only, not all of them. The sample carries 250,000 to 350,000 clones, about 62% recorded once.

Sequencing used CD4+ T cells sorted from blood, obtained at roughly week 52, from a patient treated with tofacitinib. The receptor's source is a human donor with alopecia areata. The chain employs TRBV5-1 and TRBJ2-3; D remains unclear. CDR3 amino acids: CASSLVAASTDTQYF. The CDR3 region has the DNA TGCGCCAGCAGCTTGGTAGCAGCCAGCACAGATACGCAGTATTTT.